Below, 27 T cell receptor beta chains from the same sample are listed, as sequenced in a study of blood T cell repertoires in COVID-19. The protocol was immunoSEQ multiplex PCR, while the TCRdb copy is restricted to in-frame clones and leaves out a portion. Of approximately 170,000 clones in the sample, 80% are singletons; the top ten hold about 6%. Sequencing used PBMCs or T cells enriched from blood (not recorded which). These receptors all stem from a man aged 35 to 55 who had recovered from COVID-19.

This clone was seen a handful of times. The chain recombines TRBV21-1 with TRBJ1-5; the DNA was not used to check the table's D call, TRBD1. TRBV21-1 is flagged as a pseudogene. This CDR3 has 15 residues. The CDR3 loop reads CASSKGLQSNQPQHF. The CDR3 DNA is TGTGCCAGCAGCAAAGGGTTACAGAGCAATCAGCCCCAGCATTTT.

Here the CDR3 reads CASSLFGGPYEQYF. The CDR3 DNA reads TGTGCCAGCAGCTTATTCGGGGGGCCCTACGAGCAGTACTTC. V and J are TRBV7-3 and TRBJ2-7; maybe TRBD2 (7 bases). From germline, CDR1 is SGHTA and CDR2 FQGTGA. Trimming removed 2 bases at V and 2 bases at J, with 10 bases between. The CDR3 sequence is 14 residues long.

This sequence joins TRBV6-2 or TRBV6-3 and TRBJ2-2; 10 nucleotides line up with TRBD2. The germline V gene encodes CDR1 MNHEY and CDR2 SVGEGT. The trim removed 6 bases at V and 2 bases at J, leaving 3 bases unmatched. CDR3 length: 15 amino acids. The CDR3 spells CASSLAGANTGELFF. In DNA, the CDR3 is TGTGCCAGCAGCCTAGCGGGGGCCAACACCGGGGAGCTGTTTTTT.

The J gene is TRBJ1-4, the V gene TRBV7-9, with D tentatively TRBD1 (6 bases). V was clipped by 5 bases and J by 4 bases, with 11 bases between them. Germline loops: CDR1 SEHNR, CDR2 FQNEAQ (reference sequence). This CDR3 contains 14 residues. This CDR3 is CASSPRGINEKLFF. The CDR3 bases are TGTGCCAGCAGCCCGAGGGGGATTAATGAAAAACTGTTTTTT.

The chain employs TRBV12-5 and TRBJ1-6; TRBD1 agrees at 8 bases. Germline CDR1 is LGHNT and CDR2 is FRNRAP. V lost 5 bases, J lost 5 bases, and 8 bases stayed unmatched. The CDR3 has 16 residues. CDR3: CASGPRTGTNNSPLHF. The CDR3 DNA sequence: TGTGCTAGTGGTCCAAGGACAGGGACGAATAATTCACCCCTCCACTTT.

The chain links TRBV18 to TRBJ1-1; 9 bases agree with TRBD1. The germline CDR1 and CDR2 sequences are KGHSH and LQKENI. This CDR3 region has 14 residues. V shed 4 bases, J shed 5 bases, and the junction held 5 bases outside the gene matches. The CDR3 nucleotides are TGTGCCAGCTCACAAGAAGACAGGGGGACTGAAGCTTTCTTT. The encoded protein is CASSQEDRGTEAFF.

This clone was detected a few times. The gene calls are TRBV3-1 (or the pseudogene TRBV3-2) and TRBJ1-3; D gene ambiguous. The CDR3 length is 13 residues. Germline V gives CDR1 LGHDT, CDR2 YNNKEL (reference sequence). Deletions cut 3 bases from V and 5 bases from J, with 8 bases between. CDR3 amino acids: CASSHLGRNTIYF. CDR3 DNA sequence: TGTGCCAGCAGCCATTTGGGCCGAAACACCATATATTTT.

This rearrangement joins TRBV7-3 to TRBJ2-6, with TRBD1 matching 8 bases. CDR1 is SGHTA and CDR2 is FQGTGA in the germline V gene. V trimming: 4 bases; J trimming: 0 bases; junction bases outside the gene matches: 5. The CDR3 is made up of 17 amino acids. CDR3 region: CASSWGQALSGANVLTF. CDR3 nucleotides: TGTGCCAGCAGCTGGGGACAGGCTCTCTCTGGGGCCAACGTCCTGACTTTC. Looking up the rest from reference TRBV7-3 and TRBJ2-6 gives the full variable domain: GAGVSQTPSNKVTEKGKYVELRCDPISGHTALYWYRQSLGQGPEFLIYFQGTGAADDSGLPNDRFFAVRPEGSVSTLKIQRTERGDSAVYLCASSWGQALSGANVLTFGAGSRLTVL.

The chain combines TRBV4-1 with TRBJ2-7; 8 bases fit TRBD1. Germline CDR1 MGHRA, CDR2 YSYEKL. The CDR3 length is 16 residues. With 0 bases clipped from V and 5 bases from J, the junction kept 9 bases outside the gene matches. The CDR3, as DNA: TGCGCCAGCAGCCAAGATGGGGCAGGGGGCATCGACGAGCAGTACTTC. This codes for CASSQDGAGGIDEQYF.

This chain connects TRBV3-1 (or the pseudogene TRBV3-2) to TRBJ2-3; a possible D gene is TRBD2 (7 bases). This CDR3 spans 17 amino acids. V shed 4 bases and J shed 2 bases, with 19 bases lying between them. Germline V gene data show CDR1 as LGHDT and CDR2 as YNNKEL (reference sequence). The CDR3 coding sequence is TGTGCCAGCAGCCCTTCTAGAGGGGGGGGGCCCACAGATACGCAGTATTTT. It is translated as CASSPSRGGGPTDTQYF.

V is TRBV19 and J is TRBJ1-5; 9 bases fit TRBD1. V dropped 5 bases and J dropped 5; count of bases not matched to a gene: 10. The germline gives CDR1 LNHDA, CDR2 SQIVND (reference sequence). The CDR3 runs to 16 residues. CDR3 coding DNA: TGTGCCAGTAGTGATAGCCTGGACAGGGGATATCAGCCCCAGCATTTT. Translating it yields CASSDSLDRGYQPQHF.

The V call is TRBV6-5, the J call TRBJ2-1; 9 bases line up with TRBD1. CDR3 length: 14 residues. Germline lookup yields CDR1 MNHEY and CDR2 SVGAGI. The junction had 2 bases not matched to a gene; V was cut back by 4 bases and J by 4 bases. As DNA, the CDR3 is TGTGCCAGCAGTTCCGGGACAGGGTACAATGAGCAGTTCTTC. This codes for CASSSGTGYNEQFF.

Turning to this clone: The identical CDR3 is also encoded by other nucleotide sequences in the sample. The genes are TRBV19 and TRBJ1-5; 12 bases fit TRBD1. The CDR3 extends over 15 amino acids. The V gene's germline CDR1 is LNHDA and CDR2 SQIVND (reference sequence). The V gene end was trimmed by 6 bases and the J gene end by 4 bases; junction bases not matched to a gene: 4. The CDR3 sequence is CASSGTGGGNQPQHF. In DNA, the CDR3 is TGTGCCAGTAGCGGGACAGGGGGCGGGAATCAGCCCCAGCATTTT.

This clone was seen a few times. The CDR3 loop is CASSILGQGVGYTF. The CDR3 coding sequence is TGTGCCAGTAGTATACTGGGACAGGGGGTCGGCTACACCTTC. J is TRBJ1-2 and V is TRBV19; TRBD1 agrees at 11 bases. The germline V gene has CDR1 LNHDA and CDR2 SQIVND (reference sequence). The J segment lost 8 bases and the V segment lost 2 bases, leaving 4 bases of the junction unmatched. This CDR3 is built from 14 residues.

This sequence joins TRBV18 and TRBJ2-1; TRBD2 matches at 9 bases. The CDR3 runs 18 residues. Germline V CDR1 and CDR2: KGHSH, LQKENI. J lost 4 bases, V lost 0 bases, and 10 bases had no gene match. Here the CDR3 reads CASSPPYLAGVYYNEQFF. CDR3 nucleotides: TGTGCCAGCTCACCACCCTACTTAGCGGGGGTGTATTACAATGAGCAGTTCTTC.

A few counts support this clone. The chain carries TRBV6-5 and TRBJ1-2; no definite D call. The germline gives CDR1 MNHEY, CDR2 SVGAGI. The CDR3 spans 12 residues. V shed 3 bases and J shed 6 bases, with 8 bases lying between them. The CDR3 coding sequence is TGTGCCAGCAGTTATCGCGGGGATGGCTACACCTTC. Its protein product is CASSYRGDGYTF.

This clone was seen only once. The chain employs TRBV7-2 and TRBJ1-2, with D possibly matching TRBD1 (6 bases). V was shortened by 8 bases and J by 5 bases, with 24 bases between the two germline ends. CDR3 size: 16 residues. Germline CDR1 is SGHTA and CDR2 is FQGNSA. The CDR3 here is CASPAGGGGYGYGYTF. The CDR3 DNA sequence: TGTGCCAGCCCGGCGGGGGGCGGGGGATATGGGTATGGCTACACCTTC.

The V gene is TRBV3-1 (or the pseudogene TRBV3-2), the J gene TRBJ2-5; TRBD2 matches at 11 bases. CDR3 length: 14 residues. Trimming cost V 5 bases and J 5 bases; bases outside gene matches: 4. Germline V lookup: CDR1 LGHDT, CDR2 YNNKEL (reference sequence). The CDR3 nucleotides are TGTGCCAGCAGCTTTAGCGGGGGGGAGGAGACCCAGTACTTC. Encoded protein: CASSFSGGEETQYF.

The chain couples TRBV7-9 to TRBJ1-2; 10 positions agree with TRBD1. The CDR3 is 14 amino acids. Per the germline V gene, CDR1 is SEHNR and CDR2 is FQNEAQ (reference sequence). V lost 4 bases and J lost 7; bases outside the gene matches: 6. CDR3 in DNA: TGTGCCAGCAGCTCGACAGGGGGCGGGAGTGGCTACACCTTC. Protein sequence: CASSSTGGGSGYTF. Combining the CDR3 with reference TRBV7-9 and TRBJ1-2 gives the whole variable domain DTGVSQNPRHKITKRGQNVTFRCDPISEHNRLYWYRQTLGQGPEFLTYFQNEAQLEKSRLLSDRFSAERPKGSFSTLEIQRTEQGDSAMYLCASSSTGGGSGYTFGSGTRLTVV.

The chain combines TRBV2 with TRBJ1-6, with TRBD1 matching over 9 bases. With 6 bases clipped from V and 7 bases from J, the junction kept 7 bases outside the gene matches. The germline gives CDR1 SNHLY, CDR2 FYNNEI. The CDR3 has 15 residues. In nucleotides, the CDR3 is TGTGCCAGCAGCGGGACAGGGTTGGTGAATTCACCCCTCCACTTT. It encodes CASSGTGLVNSPLHF.

The rearrangement joins TRBV10-3 to TRBJ1-2; 10 positions agree with TRBD1. After removal of 10 bases from V and 8 bases from J, the junction contained 13 bases not matched to a gene. The CDR3 extends over 14 amino acids. Germline CDR1 and CDR2: ENHRY and SYGVKD. DNA of the CDR3: TGTGCCACAGGGCACCGGGACAGGGGACGGGGCTACACCTTC. Its protein is CATGHRDRGRGYTF.

The chain couples TRBV5-1 to TRBJ2-3; 7 bases map to TRBD1. V lost 4 bases and J lost 4; bases outside the gene matches: 6. The germline gives CDR1 SGHRS, CDR2 YFSETQ. This CDR3 has 14 amino acids. For the CDR3, the DNA is TGCGCCAGCAGCCGTCGACAGGGAGCAGATACGCAGTATTTT. Its protein is CASSRRQGADTQYF.

This chain uses TRBV5-1 with TRBJ2-7; 7 nucleotides align to TRBD2. The CDR3 length is 15 residues. Unmatched junction bases numbered 7, after V lost 0 bases and J lost 4 bases. The germline gives CDR1 SGHRS, CDR2 YFSETQ. CDR3 DNA: TGCGCCAGCAGCTTGGGCGCGGGAGTTAAGTACGAGCAGTACTTC. Translation gives CASSLGAGVKYEQYF.

The chain combines TRBV10-1 with TRBJ1-2; 8 bases fit TRBD1. V lost 5 bases, J lost 3 bases, and 5 bases stayed unmatched. CDR3 length equals 14 residues. CDR1 and CDR2 from the germline V gene are WNHNN and SYGVQD (reference sequence). Here the CDR3 DNA reads TGCGCCAGCAGTAGACAGGGGTATGACTATGGCTACACCTTC. Protein sequence: CASSRQGYDYGYTF.

This chain links TRBV5-1 with TRBJ1-5, with unresolved D. CDR1 is SGHRS, CDR2 YFSETQ, per germline. Trimming cost V 4 bases and J 4 bases, with 12 bases left between them. CDR3 length: 14 amino acids. The DNA of the CDR3 is TGCGCCAGCAGCCCGGGAGGCCCAAATCAGCCCCAGCATTTT. Its protein product is CASSPGGPNQPQHF.

The V and J genes are TRBV12-3 or TRBV12-4 and TRBJ2-7; D is unresolved. The CDR3 is 13 amino acids. V lost 3 bases, J lost 2 bases, and 8 bases lay in between. The CDR3 region is CASSLRRPYEQYF. The DNA for the CDR3 is TGTGCCAGCAGTTTGCGGCGGCCCTACGAGCAGTACTTC.

Only a few counts were recorded for this clone. The chain links TRBV7-2 to TRBJ1-5; D uncertain. Germline assignment: CDR1 SGHTA and CDR2 FQGNSA. Trimming cost V 5 bases and J 5 bases, with 10 bases left between them. CDR3 length: 13 amino acids. CDR3 nucleotides: TGTGCCAGCAGCCCAAAGAGGGATCAGCCCCAGCATTTT. Its translation is CASSPKRDQPQHF.